This TCR beta chain is from a study of human T cells and chemical hapten exposure. Turning to the study itself: Alopecia areata, totalis or universalis affected patients, mainly female.

The time point is: patch test 3, about 24 weeks after DPC sensitization. Treatment: therapeutic diphenylcyclopropenone sensitization with weekly scalp DPC. Each CDR3 protein gets one entry after TCRdb re-called the RACE reads with MiXCR. The sample contains some 110,000 distinct CDR3 sequences, around 11% of which appear only once. This clonotype has a count of ten or more. The source of this sequence is a woman aged 50 to 60 with alopecia areata. Some clones in this sample may be carry-over from other donors' samples. Sequencing used whole blood, obtained in connection with sensitization to the hapten diphenylcyclopropenone (DPC).

Here the CDR3 reads CASSLQGFENTEAFF. The CDR3 DNA reads TGCGCCAGCAGCTTGCAGGGGTTTGAGAACACTGAAGCTTTCTTT. The genes are TRBV5-1 and TRBJ1-1, with TRBD1 as a possible D gene (6 bases). The CDR3 extends over 15 amino acids. Germline lookup yields CDR1 SGHRS and CDR2 YFSETQ. Trimming removed 1 base from V and 1 base from J, with 11 bases in between. The variable domain in full, completed from reference TRBV5-1 and TRBJ1-1, reads KAGVTQTPRYLIKTRGQQVTLSCSPISGHRSVSWYQQTPGQGLQFLFEYFSETQRNKGNFPGRFSGRQFSNSRSEMNVSTLELGDSALYLCASSLQGFENTEAFFGQGTRLTVV.